Included here is one T cell receptor beta chain sequence, with context. This entry is derived from a study of blood T cell repertoires in COVID-19. Study at large: Whether acute or convalescent, the COVID-19 samples came from the United States, Italy and Spain. Sample material is recorded as cDNA or gDNA derived from T cells, B-cell-depleted T cells, or PBMCs.

The CDR3 length is 18 residues. V shed 5 bases and J shed 7 bases, with 30 bases lying between them. Germline V gene lookup returns CDR1 LNHDA and CDR2 SQIVND (reference sequence). Generated by immunoSEQ multiplex PCR, the TCRdb table keeps only in-frame clones and is missing some. The table records about 200,000 clones, roughly 90% of them present only once. Input material: peripheral blood. The rearrangement joins TRBV19 to TRBJ2-7; a weak D match, TRBD2 (5 bases). The sequence was collected from a man aged 18 to 35 with active or convalescent COVID-19. Written as DNA, the CDR3 is TGTGCCAGTAGTCCGCCACTAGGACGTGGGAGCCTTGCTGAGGAGCAGTACTTC. It is translated as CASSPPLGRGSLAEEQYF.